This passage covers 32 T cell receptor beta chains from one sample sequenced in a study of T-cell reconstitution after alpha-beta-depleted transplantation in children. Researchers prepared the TCRbeta library using unique molecular identifiers, the study reports. TCRdb fed the PCR reads into MiXCR, producing one record per CDR3 protein. Of more than 300,000 distinct CDR3 sequences in the sample, 15% to 20% were seen once. This specimen consisted of PBMCs, mostly from graft donor cells, obtained 360 days after TCRalphabeta/CD19-depleted stem cell transplant. The receptors here all came from a male patient between 2 and 9 years old who had a stem cell transplant for acute lymphoblastic leukemia, so the T cells may come from the graft donor.

V and J are TRBV29-1 and TRBJ2-1; a weak D match, TRBD1 (6 bases). V lost 4 bases, J lost 8 bases, and 15 bases lay in between. Germline V lookup: CDR1 SQVTM, CDR2 ANQGSEA. The CDR3 contains 13 residues. CDR3 DNA: TGCAGCGTTGCGGTTCAGGGGCCCGATGAGCAGTTCTTC. Translating it yields CSVAVQGPDEQFF.

V usage is TRBV7-2 and J usage is TRBJ1-1, with D unresolved. V lost 4 bases and J lost 2, with 5 bases in between. This CDR3 has 12 amino acids. Germline V gives CDR1 SGHTA, CDR2 FQGNSA. The DNA for the CDR3 is TGTGCCAGCAGCTGGATTAACACTGAAGCTTTCTTT. Residues: CASSWINTEAFF.

This clonotype has more than one count but fewer than ten. The rearrangement links TRBV4-2 to TRBJ2-7, with unresolved D. The V gene's germline CDR1 is LGHNA and CDR2 YNFKEQ. The CDR3 has 11 residues. V was clipped by 1 base and J by 7 bases, with 5 bases between them. CDR3 coding DNA: TGTGCCAGCAGCCAAGTGGATGAGCAGTACTTC. The encoded protein is CASSQVDEQYF.

This clonotype has a handful of counts. The CDR3 reads CASSFVREQYF. DNA for the CDR3: TGTGCCAGCAGCTTTGTTCGGGAGCAGTACTTC. The chain couples TRBV12-1 to TRBJ2-7. TRBV12-1 is designated a pseudogene. The CDR3 length is 11 residues.

In this sample, this clonotype turned up many times. The chain combines TRBV27 with TRBJ2-1, with D perhaps matching TRBD1 (5 bases). The CDR3 contains 14 residues. Germline-derived CDR1 and CDR2 are MNHEY and SMNVEV (reference sequence). The V gene lost 0 bases and the J gene lost 10 bases, with 13 bases spanning the gap. The CDR3 region has the DNA TGTGCCAGCAGTTTATCGGGGCGTCCTGGGGAGCAGTTCTTC. Its translation is CASSLSGRPGEQFF.

This clonotype was seen a handful of times. V and J are TRBV12-3 or TRBV12-4 and TRBJ1-4, with D perhaps matching TRBD1 (5 bases). V was trimmed by 3 bases and J by 7 bases, leaving 9 bases between them. This CDR3 comprises 13 residues. The CDR3 reads CASSFRGAEKLFF. The CDR3 coding sequence is TGTGCCAGCAGTTTCCGGGGCGCTGAAAAACTGTTTTTT.

In DNA form, the CDR3 reads TGTGCCAGCAGTGATTGGGGAGATACGCAGTATTTT. Protein sequence: CASSDWGDTQYF. The chain recombines TRBV25-1 with TRBJ2-3; D not certain. Looked up from germline, CDR1 is MGHDK and CDR2 is SYGVNS. The CDR3 runs 12 residues. Trimming pared 3 bases from V and 5 bases from J, leaving 6 bases between.

This clonotype occurred a few times. The chain recombines TRBV7-6 with TRBJ2-1; D is perhaps TRBD2 (6 bases). Germline V gives CDR1 SGHVS, CDR2 FNYEAQ. V lost 3 bases and J lost 7, with 22 bases in between. CDR3 length equals 17 residues. CDR3 DNA: TGTGCCAGCAGCTTCTCGGAGGGGCTCGAAGTCAGGAATGAGCAGTTCTTC. It is translated as CASSFSEGLEVRNEQFF.

This clonotype appeared many times. CDR3 loop: CASSLAYPTDTQYF. CDR3 coding DNA: TGTGCCAGCAGCTTAGCCTACCCTACAGATACGCAGTATTTT. The chain is built from TRBV7-2 and TRBJ2-3; D unclear. There are 14 residues in the CDR3. Germline assignment: CDR1 SGHTA and CDR2 FQGNSA. V lost 0 bases to trimming and J lost 3 bases, with 7 bases between them.

V is TRBV5-1 and J is TRBJ2-5; 8 positions match TRBD2. V was pared by 0 bases and J by 1 base, with 5 bases of the junction left unmatched. The CDR3 is 16 residues long. Germline V gives CDR1 SGHRS, CDR2 YFSETQ. The CDR3 reads CASSLGSGGIQETQYF. CDR3 DNA sequence: TGCGCCAGCAGCTTGGGGAGCGGGGGCATCCAAGAGACCCAGTACTTC.

This clonotype came up a few times. The chain joins TRBV2 to TRBJ1-5; D is unclear. The V gene's germline CDR1 is SNHLY and CDR2 FYNNEI. The CDR3 extends over 14 amino acids. The V and J ends lost 3 bases and 6 bases respectively, with 12 bases between them. The CDR3 spells CASSERSSGQPQHF. The CDR3 coding sequence is TGTGCCAGCAGTGAGCGATCATCAGGTCAGCCCCAGCATTTT.

This clonotype was recorded a few times. The chain has TRBV29-1 and TRBJ1-1, with 7 bases identical to TRBD1. The CDR3 extends over 12 amino acids. Trimming cost V 6 bases and J 3 bases; bases outside gene matches: 4. Germline V gene lookup returns CDR1 SQVTM and CDR2 ANQGSEA. The CDR3, as DNA: TGCAGCGTAGGGGGCGAGGACACTGAAGCTTTCTTT. The encoded protein is CSVGGEDTEAFF.

This clonotype was counted ten times or more. The rearrangement joins TRBV4-3 to TRBJ2-2; tentative D call: TRBD1 (5 bases). Germline-derived CDR1 and CDR2 are LGHNA and YSLEER. V shed 0 bases and J shed 3 bases, with 11 bases lying between them. This CDR3 is built from 16 residues. CDR3 bases: TGCGCCAGCAGCCAAGATCGTCAGGGATACACCGGGGAGCTGTTTTTT. Protein product: CASSQDRQGYTGELFF.

The chain has TRBV12-3 or TRBV12-4 and TRBJ2-2, with D perhaps TRBD2 (5 bases). V was clipped by 3 bases and J by 7 bases, with 12 bases between them. The CDR3 has 14 amino acids. CDR3 protein: CASSFGRSGGELFF. The DNA for the CDR3 is TGTGCCAGCAGTTTTGGGAGAAGTGGCGGGGAGCTGTTTTTT.

A few counts support this clonotype. V gene TRBV6-5 combines with J gene TRBJ2-3, with D uncertain. This CDR3 contains 13 residues. CDR1 is MNHEY, CDR2 SVGAGI, per germline. Trimming left V 0 bases short and J 5 bases short, with 6 bases between. The CDR3 sequence: CASSYSDRDTQYF. The CDR3 region has the DNA TGTGCCAGCAGTTACTCGGATAGAGATACGCAGTATTTT.

This clonotype showed up just a few times. The chain employs TRBV20-1 and TRBJ2-1; 16 bases agree with TRBD2. The V segment lost 0 bases and the J segment 1 base; nucleotides outside the gene matches: 12. This CDR3 region has 21 residues. Germline lookup yields CDR1 DFQATT and CDR2 SNEGSKA (reference sequence). The CDR3 bases are TGCAGTGCTAGAGATCGGGGACTAGCGGGAGGGCTGGACTGGTCCTACAATGAGCAGTTCTTC. Its protein product is CSARDRGLAGGLDWSYNEQFF.

The chain couples TRBV11-2 to TRBJ2-3; 11 positions match TRBD2. Germline assignment: CDR1 SGHAT and CDR2 FQNNGV. The CDR3 length is 18 residues. V lost 2 bases and J lost 0; bases outside the gene matches: 7. In DNA form, the CDR3 reads TGTGCCAGCAGCTTAAACCGGCTAGCGGGAGGCAGCACAGATACGCAGTATTTT. Protein sequence: CASSLNRLAGGSTDTQYF. Based on the CDR3 plus reference TRBV11-2 and TRBJ2-3, the full variable domain is EAGVAQSPRYKIIEKRQSVAFWCNPISGHATLYWYQQILGQGPKLLIQFQNNGVVDDSQLPKDRFSAERLKGVDSTLKIQPAKLEDSAVYLCASSLNRLAGGSTDTQYFGPGTRLTVL.

In its sample, this clonotype was seen a few times. This CDR3 reads CASSCSREGPGETQYF. The DNA of the CDR3 is TGTGCCAGCAGTTGCTCGCGGGAGGGCCCGGGAGAGACCCAGTACTTC. This chain connects TRBV28 to TRBJ2-5; TRBD2 matches 9 bases. The trim removed 4 bases at V and 4 bases at J, leaving 10 bases unmatched. CDR1 MDHEN and CDR2 SYDVKM come from the germline V gene. This CDR3 region has 16 residues.

The chain carries TRBV19 and TRBJ2-3; D could derive from TRBD1 or TRBD2 (5 bases each). With 0 bases removed from V and 1 base from J, the gap between germline ends came to 11 bases. CDR3 size: 16 residues. From germline, CDR1 is LNHDA and CDR2 SQIVND (reference sequence). CDR3 nucleotides: TGTGCCAGTAGTATAGATCTTGGGGGTGGCACAGATACGCAGTATTTT. Translation: CASSIDLGGGTDTQYF.

This clonotype has only a few counts. The chain uses TRBV4-1 and TRBJ1-1; 9 nucleotides line up with TRBD1. CDR1 is MGHRA, CDR2 YSYEKL, per germline. Trimming removed 3 bases from V and 6 bases from J; junction bases left unmatched: 20. The CDR3 is 19 amino acids. CDR3 nucleotide sequence: TGCGCCAGCAGCCACGGCCGCGTGGGGACAGGGATCGGAACTGCTGAAGCTTTCTTT. Translated, it gives CASSHGRVGTGIGTAEAFF.

At least ten counts were recorded for this clonotype. The chain links TRBV29-1 to TRBJ2-2; a weak D match, TRBD2 (6 bases). CDR3 length equals 14 residues. V lost 5 bases and J 7 bases, leaving 17 bases between the germline ends. Per germline, CDR1 SQVTM and CDR2 ANQGSEA. The CDR3 sequence is CSVTRIGTYGELFF. Written as DNA, the CDR3 is TGCAGCGTTACCCGAATCGGGACTTACGGGGAGCTGTTTTTT.

A few counts support this clonotype. The genes are TRBV12-5 and TRBJ2-1; D may match TRBD1 or TRBD2 (5 bases each). CDR1 is LGHNT, CDR2 FRNRAP, per germline. The CDR3 loop spans 15 amino acids. The V and J ends lost 3 bases and 8 bases respectively, with 17 bases between them. The CDR3 loop is CASGFPGRVVYEQFF. Written as DNA, the CDR3 is TGTGCTAGTGGTTTCCCGGGACGGGTGGTCTATGAGCAGTTCTTC.

This clonotype was observed many times. The rearrangement joins TRBV7-2 to TRBJ2-7, with D perhaps TRBD1 (6 bases). The CDR3 consists of 15 residues. V was pared by 1 base and J by 2 bases, with 12 bases between. Germline V gene lookup returns CDR1 SGHTA and CDR2 FQGNSA. The CDR3 DNA reads as TGTGCCAGCAGCTTAGTCCGGACAGCCCCCTACGAGCAGTACTTC. Translated: CASSLVRTAPYEQYF.

This clonotype was detected only a few times. The chain has TRBV9 and TRBJ2-7; 11 nucleotides agree with TRBD1. Germline V gene sequence: CDR1 SGDLS, CDR2 YYNGEE. The CDR3 is 16 residues long. The junction had 8 bases not matched to a gene; V was cut back by 1 base and J by 5 bases. CDR3 sequence reads: CASSVQGVGQGDEQYF. DNA of the CDR3: TGTGCCAGCAGCGTACAAGGGGTGGGACAGGGGGACGAGCAGTACTTC.

The V and J genes are TRBV29-1 and TRBJ2-7, with unresolved D. Trimming cost V 4 bases and J 2 bases, with 12 bases left between them. CDR3 length: 13 residues. From germline, CDR1 is SQVTM and CDR2 ANQGSEA. The CDR3 coding sequence is TGCAGCGTTGCATGGGCCACCACCTACGAGCAGTACTTC. As protein: CSVAWATTYEQYF.

The chain carries TRBV5-1 and TRBJ2-2; tentatively, D is TRBD2 (6 bases). Trimming shortened V by 4 bases and J by 6 bases, and 10 bases separated the two germline ends. Germline V gives CDR1 SGHRS, CDR2 YFSETQ. This CDR3 has 13 residues. Written as DNA, the CDR3 is TGCGCCAGCAGCACTAGCTTGTCCGGGGAGCTGTTTTTT. Residues: CASSTSLSGELFF.

This chain uses TRBV30 with TRBJ2-7; 7 positions agree with TRBD2. CDR3 length equals 14 residues. V dropped 0 bases and J dropped 5; count of bases not matched to a gene: 7. Germline V gene sequence: CDR1 GTSNPN, CDR2 SVGIG (reference sequence). CDR3 in DNA: TGTGCCTGGAGTGTAGGGAGCGGGACGGACGAGCAGTACTTC. Residues: CAWSVGSGTDEQYF.

This clonotype was seen a handful of times. This chain connects TRBV6-1 to TRBJ2-2; D is possibly TRBD2 (6 bases). This CDR3 has 15 amino acids. V lost 8 bases and J lost 6, with 19 bases in between. CDR1 is MNHNS and CDR2 is SASEGT in the germline V gene. CDR3 nucleotides: TGTGCCAGCTGGCGGGGTAGGGAAATGGCCGGGGAGCTGTTTTTT. It specifies CASWRGREMAGELFF.

Only a few counts were recorded for this clonotype. The chain has TRBV12-3 or TRBV12-4 and TRBJ2-7; 8 bases are shared with TRBD2. This CDR3 is 14 amino acids long. Trimming at V came to 1 base and at J to 4 bases, leaving 3 bases not matched to a gene. CDR3: CASSLVQREYEQYF. CDR3 DNA: TGTGCCAGCAGTTTAGTGCAGCGGGAGTACGAGCAGTACTTC.

The genes are TRBV25-1 and TRBJ2-1; 9 bases map to TRBD2. The V and J ends lost 0 bases and 6 bases, in that order; junction bases with no gene match: 12. The germline V gene encodes CDR1 MGHDK and CDR2 SYGVNS. The CDR3 loop spans 18 amino acids. This chain's CDR3 is CASSEYIAGVRGGNEQFF. The CDR3 DNA reads as TGTGCCAGCAGTGAATATATAGCGGGAGTCCGGGGCGGCAATGAGCAGTTCTTC.

This clonotype was counted ten times or more. The chain links TRBV28 to TRBJ2-5; the match to TRBD2 covers 9 bases. Unmatched junction bases numbered 11, after V lost 5 bases and J lost 4 bases. Germline CDR1 is MDHEN and CDR2 is SYDVKM. The CDR3 has 16 residues. CDR3 DNA: TGTGCCAGCAGTGAGGACGTGGCGGGAGGGAGAGAGACCCAGTACTTC. As protein: CASSEDVAGGRETQYF.

The chain has TRBV4-2 and TRBJ2-7, with D possibly matching TRBD1 (5 bases). The V gene lost 0 bases and the J gene lost 3 bases, with 9 bases spanning the gap. The CDR3 covers 14 residues. From germline, CDR1 is LGHNA and CDR2 YNFKEQ. The CDR3 here is CASSQDLDIYEQYF. The CDR3 nucleotides are TGTGCCAGCAGCCAAGACTTGGACATCTACGAGCAGTACTTC.